This T cell receptor beta chain came from a study of regulatory T cells in long-lasting Graves disease. Study-level results: Newly diagnosed patients had higher TCR diversity than persistent Graves' patients did.

This clonotype was found many times. Its matching antigen is unknown. Time point of the sample: newly diagnosed GD, antithyroid drugs for less than 3 months. Scientists built the TCR library using RNA that was extracted from PBMCs. Looked up from germline, CDR1 is SNHLY and CDR2 is FYNNEI. The V gene end was trimmed by 7 bases and the J gene end by 1 base; junction bases not matched to a gene: 7. The CDR3 covers 15 residues. Building the TCR beta libraries relied on iRepertoire HTBI primers, and CDR3 regions underwent Arm-PCR. TCRdb redid the calling of the multiplex PCR reads with MiXCR, one entry per CDR3 protein. Of over 500,000 distinct CDR3 sequences detected, 15% to 20% appear once; the ten largest clones hold roughly 18%. In addition, the sample was reused for a study of T cells in Graves' hyperthyroidism and ophthalmopathy.

The sample consisted of peripheral blood mononuclear cells (PBMCs), taken at new diagnosis, from a patient treated with antithyroid drugs. The chain recombines TRBV2 with TRBJ1-5; 7 positions agree with TRBD1. The origin of this receptor is a woman between 25 and 40 years old with Graves disease. CDR3 in amino acids: CASKKGGQSNQPQHF. The CDR3 DNA reads TGTGCCAGCAAGAAGGGGGGACAGAGCAATCAGCCCCAGCATTTT.